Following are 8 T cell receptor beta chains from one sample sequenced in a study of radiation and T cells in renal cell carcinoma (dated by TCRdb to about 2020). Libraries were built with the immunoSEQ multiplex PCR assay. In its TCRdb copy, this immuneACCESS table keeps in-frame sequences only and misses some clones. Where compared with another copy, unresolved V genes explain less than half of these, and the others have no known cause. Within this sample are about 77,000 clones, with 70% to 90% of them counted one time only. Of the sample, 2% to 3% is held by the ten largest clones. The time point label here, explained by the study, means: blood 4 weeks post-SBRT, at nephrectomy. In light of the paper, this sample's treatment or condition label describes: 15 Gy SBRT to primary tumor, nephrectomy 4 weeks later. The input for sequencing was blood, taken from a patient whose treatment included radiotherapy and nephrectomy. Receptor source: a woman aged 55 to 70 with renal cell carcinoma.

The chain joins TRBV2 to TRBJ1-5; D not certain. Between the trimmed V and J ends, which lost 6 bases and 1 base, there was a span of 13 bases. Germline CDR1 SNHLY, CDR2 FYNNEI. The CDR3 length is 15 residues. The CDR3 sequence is CASRRRVGSNQPQHF. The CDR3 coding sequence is TGTGCCAGCAGGAGGCGGGTAGGGAGCAATCAGCCCCAGCATTTT.

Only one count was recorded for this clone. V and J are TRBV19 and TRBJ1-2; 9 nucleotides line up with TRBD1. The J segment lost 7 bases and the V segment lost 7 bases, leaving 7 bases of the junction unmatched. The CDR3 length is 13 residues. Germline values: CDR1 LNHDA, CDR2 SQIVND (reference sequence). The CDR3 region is CASTVTGGGGYTF. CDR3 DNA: TGTGCCAGTACCGTCACAGGGGGCGGTGGCTACACCTTC.

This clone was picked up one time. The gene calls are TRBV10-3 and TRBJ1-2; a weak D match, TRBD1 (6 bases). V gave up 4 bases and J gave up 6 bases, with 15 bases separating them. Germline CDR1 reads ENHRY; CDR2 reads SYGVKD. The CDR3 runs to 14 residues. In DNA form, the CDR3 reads TGTGCCATCAGTGGTTCGGCGGGGGGCCATGGCTACACCTTC. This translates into CAISGSAGGHGYTF.

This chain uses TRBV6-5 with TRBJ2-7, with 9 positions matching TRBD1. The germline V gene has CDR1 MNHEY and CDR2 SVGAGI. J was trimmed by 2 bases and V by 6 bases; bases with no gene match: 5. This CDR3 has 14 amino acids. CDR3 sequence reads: CASRPGQGTYEQYF. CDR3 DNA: TGTGCCAGCAGGCCGGGACAGGGTACCTACGAGCAGTACTTC.

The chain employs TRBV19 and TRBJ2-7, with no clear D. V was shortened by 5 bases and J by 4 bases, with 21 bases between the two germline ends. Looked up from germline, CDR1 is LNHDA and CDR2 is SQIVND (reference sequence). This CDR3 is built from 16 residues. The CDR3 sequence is CASSLSAGFPGYEQYF. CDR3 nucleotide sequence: TGTGCCAGTAGTCTCTCCGCCGGGTTCCCTGGGTACGAGCAGTACTTC.

Here the CDR3 reads CAISDGFQETQYF. The CDR3 DNA reads as TGTGCCATCAGTGACGGCTTCCAAGAGACCCAGTACTTC. V gene TRBV10-3 combines with J gene TRBJ2-5, with D unresolved. V lost 3 bases to trimming and J lost 1 base, with 6 bases between them. Per germline, CDR1 ENHRY and CDR2 SYGVKD. The CDR3 loop spans 13 amino acids.

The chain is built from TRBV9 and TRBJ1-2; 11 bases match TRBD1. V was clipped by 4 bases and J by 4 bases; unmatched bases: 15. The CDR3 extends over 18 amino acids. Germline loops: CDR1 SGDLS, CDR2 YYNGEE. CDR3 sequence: CASSPGGLDRGLGYGYTF. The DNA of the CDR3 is TGTGCCAGCAGCCCAGGGGGTTTGGACAGGGGGCTGGGCTATGGCTACACCTTC.

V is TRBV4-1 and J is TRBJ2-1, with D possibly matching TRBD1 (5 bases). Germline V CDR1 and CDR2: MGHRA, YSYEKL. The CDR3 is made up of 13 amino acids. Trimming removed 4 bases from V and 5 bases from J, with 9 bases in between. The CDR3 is CASSRTGNNEQFF. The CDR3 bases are TGCGCCAGCAGCCGAACAGGAAACAATGAGCAGTTCTTC.